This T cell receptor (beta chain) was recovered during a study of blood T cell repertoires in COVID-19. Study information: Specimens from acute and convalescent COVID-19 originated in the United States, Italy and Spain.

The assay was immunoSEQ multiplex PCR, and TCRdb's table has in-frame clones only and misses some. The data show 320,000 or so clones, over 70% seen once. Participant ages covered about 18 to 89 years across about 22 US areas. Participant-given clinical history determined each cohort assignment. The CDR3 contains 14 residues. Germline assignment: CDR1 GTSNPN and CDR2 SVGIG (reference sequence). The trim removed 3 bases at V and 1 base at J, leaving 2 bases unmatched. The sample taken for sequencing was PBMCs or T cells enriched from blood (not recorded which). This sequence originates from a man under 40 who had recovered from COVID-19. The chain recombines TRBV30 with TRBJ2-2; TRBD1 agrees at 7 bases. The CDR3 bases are TGTGCCTGGAGAGGACAGGTGAACACCGGGGAGCTGTTTTTT. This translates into CAWRGQVNTGELFF.